This T cell receptor beta chain appears in the sequencing data of a study of OX40 agonist ivuxolimab in advanced cancers. CDR3 length: 13 amino acids. Trimming stripped 4 bases from V and 5 bases from J, with 11 bases between. CDR1 and CDR2 from the germline V gene are KGHSY and FQNENV. Generated by immunoSEQ multiplex PCR, the TCRdb table keeps only in-frame clones and is missing some. Among about 75,000 clones listed, about 88% were seen once. The sequence derives from an adult with an advanced solid tumor such as melanoma, head and neck, liver or kidney cancer. This chain joins TRBV16 and TRBJ2-5, with D unresolved. Sequencing was performed on CD4+ or CD8+ T cells sorted from blood, taken in a trial of the OX40 agonist ivuxolimab. CDR3 sequence: CASSPQVAETQYF. The CDR3 coding sequence is TGTGCCAGCAGCCCCCAGGTTGCGGAGACCCAGTACTTC. Using reference TRBV16 and TRBJ2-5 for the parts outside the CDR3, the full variable domain is GEEVAQTPKHLVRGEGQKAKLYCAPIKGHSYVFWYQQVLKNEFKFLISFQNENVFDETGMPKERFSAKCLPNSPCSLEIQATKLEDSAVYFCASSPQVAETQYFGPGTRLLVL.